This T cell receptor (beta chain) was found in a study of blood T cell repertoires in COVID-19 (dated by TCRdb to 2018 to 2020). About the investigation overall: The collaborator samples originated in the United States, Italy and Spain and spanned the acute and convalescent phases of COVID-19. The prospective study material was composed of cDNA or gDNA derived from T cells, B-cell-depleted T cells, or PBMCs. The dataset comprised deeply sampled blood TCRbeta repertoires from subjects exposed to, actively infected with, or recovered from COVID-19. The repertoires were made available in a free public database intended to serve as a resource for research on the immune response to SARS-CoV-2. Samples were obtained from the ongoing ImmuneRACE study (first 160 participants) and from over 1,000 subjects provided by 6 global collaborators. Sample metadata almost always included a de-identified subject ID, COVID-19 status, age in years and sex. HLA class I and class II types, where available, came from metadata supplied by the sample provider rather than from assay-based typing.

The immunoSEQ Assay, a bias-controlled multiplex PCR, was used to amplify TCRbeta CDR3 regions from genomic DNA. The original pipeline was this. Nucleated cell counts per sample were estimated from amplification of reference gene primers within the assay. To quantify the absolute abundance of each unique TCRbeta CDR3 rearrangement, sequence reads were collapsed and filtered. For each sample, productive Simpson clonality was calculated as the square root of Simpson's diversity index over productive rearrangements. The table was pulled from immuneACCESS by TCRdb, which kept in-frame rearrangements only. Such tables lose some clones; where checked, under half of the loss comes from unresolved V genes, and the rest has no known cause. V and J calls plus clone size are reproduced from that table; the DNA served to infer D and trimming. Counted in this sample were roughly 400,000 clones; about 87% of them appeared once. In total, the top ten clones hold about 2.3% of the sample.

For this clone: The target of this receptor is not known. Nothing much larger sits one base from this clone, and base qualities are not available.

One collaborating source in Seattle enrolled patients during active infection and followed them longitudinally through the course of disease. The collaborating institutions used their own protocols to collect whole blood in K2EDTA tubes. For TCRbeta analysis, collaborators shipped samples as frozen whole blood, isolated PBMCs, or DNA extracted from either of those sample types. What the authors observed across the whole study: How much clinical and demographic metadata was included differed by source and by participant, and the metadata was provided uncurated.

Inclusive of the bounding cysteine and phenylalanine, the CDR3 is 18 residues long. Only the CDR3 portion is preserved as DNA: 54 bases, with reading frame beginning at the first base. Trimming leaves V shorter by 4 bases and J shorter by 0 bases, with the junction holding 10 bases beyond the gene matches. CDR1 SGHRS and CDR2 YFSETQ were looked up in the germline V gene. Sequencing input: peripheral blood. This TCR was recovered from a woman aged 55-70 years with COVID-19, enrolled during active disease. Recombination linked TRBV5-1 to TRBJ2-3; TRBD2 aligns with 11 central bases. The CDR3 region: CASSPRLAGFASTDTQYF. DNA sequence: TGCGCCAGCAGCCCGCGACTAGCGGGGTTTGCTAGCACAGATACGCAGTATTTT. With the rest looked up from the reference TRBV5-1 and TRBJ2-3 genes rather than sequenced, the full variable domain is KAGVTQTPRYLIKTRGQQVTLSCSPISGHRSVSWYQQTPGQGLQFLFEYFSETQRNKGNFPGRFSGRQFSNSRSEMNVSTLELGDSALYLCASSPRLAGFASTDTQYFGPGTRLTVL.